The clone carrying this TCR beta chain showed up just a few times. Its antigen is not identified. The data derive from a study of T cells in Graves' hyperthyroidism and ophthalmopathy. TCR beta CDR3 regions were amplified from RNA. The HTBI primer set served for first-round RT-PCR of the TCR CDR3. TCRdb used MiXCR to reprocess the multiplex PCR reads, holding one entry per CDR3 protein. The data show roughly 500,000 distinct CDR3 sequences, about 43% seen once. The CDR3 is made up of 14 amino acids. The germline V gene encodes CDR1 ENHRY and CDR2 SYGVKD. V was clipped by 7 bases and J by 3 bases, with 16 bases between them. Whole-study results and caveats: Stable hyperthyroidism and ophthalmopathy were separated using 13 V-J signatures. For ophthalmopathy, model prediction preceded onset by a median roughly 6.3 months.

Lactation, pregnancy, other autoimmune disease or uncontrolled infection led to exclusion of patients. Diagnosis rested on symptoms, serum thyroxine and TRAb, thyroid ultrasound, and orbital computed tomography. This rearrangement joins TRBV10-3 to TRBJ2-7; D is unresolved. The TCR comes from an adult woman with Graves' disease, either hyperthyroidism or ophthalmopathy (not recorded which). Sequenced input: peripheral blood or thyroid tissue (not recorded which). The CDR3 region is CAINPGPQFYEQYF. The CDR3 DNA sequence: TGTGCCATCAATCCAGGTCCTCAGTTCTACGAGCAGTACTTC.